Each of the 15 T cell receptor beta chains below was sequenced from the same sample in a study of PD-L1 blockade in urothelial cancer. TCRdb's copy holds only in-frame clones and misses some; the assay was immunoSEQ multiplex PCR. This table holds more than 30,000 clones, roughly 90% found once. This specimen was PBMCs, taken around atezolizumab (anti-PD-L1) treatment. Every receptor here comes from a man in his sixties with urothelial cancer.

The CDR3 reads CASSPASNQPQHF. The CDR3 DNA reads TGTGCCAGCTCACCGGCTAGCAATCAGCCCCAGCATTTT. The V gene is TRBV18, the J gene TRBJ1-5; the D is unclear. CDR3 length: 13 residues. Trimming took 3 bases from V and 0 from J, leaving 3 bases between them. Germline CDR1 reads KGHSH; CDR2 reads LQKENI.

This clone was counted a single time. V is TRBV30 and J is TRBJ2-1; 7 bases align to TRBD2. The V gene's germline CDR1 is GTSNPN and CDR2 SVGIG (reference sequence). Germline trimming cut 5 bases from V and 0 bases from J; bases unmatched to any gene: 7. CDR3 length: 15 amino acids. The CDR3 reads CAWGARGSSYNEQFF. The CDR3 DNA is TGTGCCTGGGGGGCCCGCGGGAGCTCCTACAATGAGCAGTTCTTC.

The V call is TRBV5-6, the J call TRBJ2-5; 10 bases align to TRBD2. The germline CDR1 and CDR2 sequences are SGHDT and YYEEEE. V dropped 4 bases and J dropped 2; count of bases not matched to a gene: 5. This CDR3 is built from 15 residues. CDR3 sequence reads: CASSGRTSGQETQYF. CDR3 nucleotide sequence: TGTGCCAGCAGCGGCAGGACTAGCGGACAAGAGACCCAGTACTTC.

The chain carries TRBV19 and TRBJ1-2; 7 bases agree with TRBD1. CDR3 length equals 17 residues. V shed 0 bases and J 4 bases; nucleotides not matched to a gene: 11. Per the germline V gene, CDR1 is LNHDA and CDR2 is SQIVND (reference sequence). CDR3 DNA: TGTGCCAGTAGTATAGACCAACTAACAGGGGCGTCCTATGGCTACACCTTC. This translates into CASSIDQLTGASYGYTF.

The J gene is TRBJ2-4, the V gene TRBV6-1, with 7 bases lining up with TRBD1. In germline, CDR1 is MNHNS, CDR2 SASEGT. Trimming removed 6 bases from V and 5 bases from J; junction bases left unmatched: 4. This CDR3 has 13 residues. DNA of the CDR3: TGTGCCAGCAGGATGACAGGGCAAAACATTCAGTACTTC. Protein product: CASRMTGQNIQYF.

This rearrangement joins TRBV6-5 to TRBJ1-1; 7 bases align to TRBD1. The CDR3 is made up of 13 amino acids. The V gene end was trimmed by 6 bases and the J gene end by 1 base; junction bases not matched to a gene: 2. Per germline, CDR1 MNHEY and CDR2 SVGAGI. The DNA for the CDR3 is TGTGCCAGCAGCAGGGACAGGAACACTGAAGCTTTCTTT. It codes for CASSRDRNTEAFF.

The V call is TRBV7-3, the J call TRBJ2-1; the D gene is possibly TRBD1 (5 bases). V dropped 3 bases and J dropped 1 base, with 10 bases sitting between them. CDR1 and CDR2 from the germline V gene are SGHTA and FQGTGA. The CDR3 totals 15 residues. The CDR3 protein is CASSFVGQSYNEQFF. The CDR3 DNA reads TGTGCCAGCAGCTTTGTAGGACAATCCTACAATGAGCAGTTCTTC.

The chain has TRBV5-4 and TRBJ2-3, with 8 bases aligning to TRBD1. V lost 4 bases to trimming and J lost 4 bases; unmatched junction nucleotides: 11. Germline CDR1 and CDR2: SGHNT and YYREEE (reference sequence). The CDR3 is 16 residues long. The CDR3 DNA sequence: TGTGCCAGCAGCCCGGACAGGGCAGTTTCTTCAGATACGCAGTATTTT. Residues: CASSPDRAVSSDTQYF.

The chain carries TRBV6-5 and TRBJ1-5; TRBD1 matches at 8 bases. The V gene's germline CDR1 is MNHEY and CDR2 SVGAGI. The junction had 8 bases not matched to a gene; V was cut back by 4 bases and J by 3 bases. This CDR3 region has 16 residues. This chain's CDR3 is CASSFTGGNYNQPQHF. The CDR3 region has the DNA TGTGCCAGCAGTTTTACAGGGGGGAACTACAATCAGCCCCAGCATTTT.

The J gene is TRBJ2-7, the V gene TRBV4-1; tentatively, D is TRBD1 (5 bases). V was trimmed by 4 bases and J by 0 bases, leaving 19 bases between them. The CDR3 covers 17 residues. The germline V gene has CDR1 MGHRA and CDR2 YSYEKL. CDR3 protein: CASSPRFVGVSSYEQYF. CDR3 DNA: TGCGCCAGCAGCCCCCGCTTTGTAGGGGTTAGCTCCTACGAGCAGTACTTC.

This rearrangement joins TRBV21-1 to TRBJ2-1; no check of the table's D call, TRBD2, against the DNA was made. TRBV21-1 represents a pseudogene. The CDR3 runs to 16 residues. The DNA of the CDR3 is TGTGCCAGCAGCAGAGGGGGGCGGGGGGAAAAAAACAAGCAGTTCTTC. Protein product: CASSRGGRGEKNKQFF.

J is TRBJ2-7 and V is TRBV6-1, with 8 nucleotides matching TRBD2. CDR3 size: 16 residues. J was trimmed by 0 bases and V by 3 bases; bases with no gene match: 7. Germline V gene sequence: CDR1 MNHNS, CDR2 SASEGT. In nucleotides, the CDR3 is TGTGCCAGCAGTGATTTAGCGGGATCTAGCTCCTACGAGCAGTACTTC. This sequence encodes CASSDLAGSSSYEQYF.

The chain links TRBV25-1 to TRBJ1-5; TRBD1 matches 8 bases. J was trimmed by 9 bases and V by 3 bases; bases with no gene match: 4. The CDR3 totals 13 residues. CDR1 and CDR2 (germline): MGHDK, SYGVNS. CDR3 in DNA: TGTGCCAGCAGTGAGACAGGGGCAGGGCCCCAGCATTTT. Protein product: CASSETGAGPQHF.

This chain uses TRBV7-9 with TRBJ1-2; D not certain. This CDR3 comprises 12 residues. Germline V gives CDR1 SEHNR, CDR2 FQNEAQ (reference sequence). The germline V and J ends were trimmed by 1 base and 4 bases, with 4 bases remaining between them. CDR3 residues: CASSLVSYGYTF. The CDR3 coding sequence is TGTGCCAGCAGCTTAGTCAGCTATGGCTACACCTTC.

The chain recombines TRBV30 with TRBJ2-7; TRBD2 is a possible D gene (6 bases). The CDR3 extends over 13 amino acids. Germline CDR1 reads GTSNPN; CDR2 reads SVGIG (reference sequence). V was shortened by 0 bases and J by 3 bases, with 9 bases between the two germline ends. The CDR3 nucleotides read TGTGCCTGGAGTGTTGGGACTTACTACGAGCAGTACTTC. It encodes CAWSVGTYYEQYF.